The T cell receptor (beta chain) under discussion was sequenced for a study of blood T cells in healthy people across ages. This clonotype was picked up a small number of times. Its antigen is still unknown. With a J-beta primer mix and a sample-barcoded 5' primer, a second PCR ran about 6 to 11 cycles. All samples gave at least 2.5 million CDR3-containing paired-end reads. TCRdb redid the calling of the 5' RACE reads with MiXCR, one entry per CDR3 protein. This table holds about 680,000 distinct CDR3 sequences, around 48% found once. Overall study results and limits: Diversity of TCR beta per million T cells declined in a roughly linear way with age. The percentage of naive T cells correlated strongly with TCR beta diversity. CMV infection status of these donors was not known.

Germline V CDR1 and CDR2: SGHRS, YFSETQ. The length of the CDR3 is 15 residues. V was cut by 0 bases and J by 4 bases, with 11 bases left in between. Sequencing was performed on blood. This clonotype was sampled from an older woman in good health. The rearrangement uses TRBV5-1 and TRBJ2-1; D perhaps matches TRBD2 (5 bases). The CDR3 loop is CASSLAGMEYNEQFF. The CDR3 DNA reads as TGCGCCAGCAGCTTGGCCGGGATGGAATACAATGAGCAGTTCTTC.